Listed below are T cell receptor beta chains from one sample, sequenced in a study of cytomegalovirus exposure and HLA in healthy donors. Profiled with immunoSEQ multiplex PCR; TCRdb holds only in-frame clones, not every one. The data show tens of thousands of clones, about 70% seen once. The sample comprised PBMCs. These receptors were taken from a woman in her sixties in good health and CMV-seropositive. CDR3s include the opening cysteine and the closing phenylalanine or tryptophan. A D gene is named only where the DNA matches it firmly. Where a row states a size, it is once, few, many or the class of an expanded clone; other rows omit it.

TGCGCCAGCAGCCAAGAACGATCAAGGGGATCACCCCTCCACTTT CASSQERSRGSPLHF TRBV4-3 few TRBJ1-6 . 15
TGTGCCAGCCTACCCACTCTCGCGCACACTGAAGCTTTCTTT CASLPTLAHTEAFF TRBV10-3 once TRBJ1-1 . 14
TGTGCCAGCAGCTTAGCGCTAAGGTCGCGGCATCAAGCTTTCTTT CASSLALRSRHQAFF TRBV7-8 few TRBJ1-1 . 15
TGTGCCTGGGACCTCTCCGGGACAGCGTTAGCCTTTAGCTCCTACAATGAGCAGTTCTTC CAWDLSGTALAFSSYNEQFF TRBV30 once TRBJ2-1 TRBD1 20
TGTGCCAGCAGCCCCCCGGGGAGGAAAGATGGCTACACCTTC CASSPPGRKDGYTF TRBV5-6 few TRBJ1-2 . 14
TGTGCCAGCAGTCCCCAGCTAGTTCTCAATGAAGCTTTCTTT CASSPQLVLNEAFF TRBV6-6 . TRBJ1-1 . 14
TGTGCCAGCAGCTATATGACAGGAACTACCTATGGCTACACCTTC CASSYMTGTTYGYTF TRBV6-1 once TRBJ1-2 . 15
TGTGCCAGCAGCATCAACACAGGGCCGGTGCCCTACGAGCAGTACTTC CASSINTGPVPYEQYF TRBV7-9 once TRBJ2-7 . 16
TGTGCCAGCAGTGATAGGCGGTTCCTGACTGAAGCTTTCTTT CASSDRRFLTEAFF TRBV2 few TRBJ1-1 . 14
TGTGCCAGCAGTCCAGGGTACACCGGGGAGCTGTTTTTT CASSPGYTGELFF TRBV27 . TRBJ2-2 . 13
TGTGCCAGCAGTTACGCCGGGGGTCAGCCCCAGCATTTT CASSYAGGQPQHF TRBV6-6 few TRBJ1-5 . 13
TGCGCCAGCAGCCAAGATTGGACAGTCTCCTACGAGCAGTACTTC CASSQDWTVSYEQYF TRBV4-3 . TRBJ2-7 . 15
TGTGCCAGCAGTTTATCTGGCGGGGGGGCTTCCTACGAGCAGTACTTC CASSLSGGGASYEQYF TRBV27 . TRBJ2-7 TRBD2 16
TGTGCCAGCAGCTTCCCATCTGGGGCCAACGTCCTGACTTTC CASSFPSGANVLTF TRBV11-2 . TRBJ2-6 . 14
TGCGCCAGCAGCTTGAATACAGGGGGAGTCGAGACCCAGTACTTC CASSLNTGGVETQYF TRBV5-1 . TRBJ2-5 TRBD1 15
TGTGCCAGCAGCCCGGGACTACCTAATGAGCAGTTCTTC CASSPGLPNEQFF TRBV12-1 . TRBJ2-1 . 13
TGTGCCAGCAGTGAGGGTGGGACAGTCGTTGACGAGCAGTACTTC CASSEGGTVVDEQYF TRBV25-1 few TRBJ2-7 TRBD1 15
TGTGCCACCCGTCTTAGCGGGGGGGCAGGCGATGAGCAGTTCTTC CATRLSGGAGDEQFF TRBV19 . TRBJ2-1 TRBD2 15
TGTGCCAGCAGCTTGCCAGGGGCGGACACTGAAGCTTTCTTT CASSLPGADTEAFF TRBV5-4 . TRBJ1-1 . 14
TGTGCCAGCAATCTTCTAGGCGGCCCCTACGAGCAGTACTTC CASNLLGGPYEQYF TRBV2 . TRBJ2-7 . 14
TGTGCCAGCACTCAACAGGGAGGGTACGAGCAGTACTTC CASTQQGGYEQYF TRBV6-6 . TRBJ2-7 . 13
TGTGCCAGCGTCAGGGGAACTGGGGCCAACGTCCTGACTTTC CASVRGTGANVLTF TRBV19 . TRBJ2-6 . 14
TGTGCCAGCAGCCTGTTGACAGTAAACATTCAGTACTTC CASSLLTVNIQYF TRBV7-2 . TRBJ2-4 . 13
TGTGCCAGTAGTACTCAAGGGGACAGCCCTGGGGCCAACGTCCTGACTTTC CASSTQGDSPGANVLTF TRBV19 once TRBJ2-6 TRBD1 17
TGTGCCAGCAGCTTGAGAGACAGGGGGCCGCTAACTGAAGCTTTCTTT CASSLRDRGPLTEAFF TRBV7-2 . TRBJ1-1 TRBD1 16
TGTGCCAGCAGGCCAGGGACAGTCTATGGCTACACCTTC CASRPGTVYGYTF TRBV6-1 . TRBJ1-2 TRBD1 13
TGCGCCAGCAGCTTGGCCTCAGGGGCGGATGGCTACACCTTC CASSLASGADGYTF TRBV5-1 . TRBJ1-2 . 14
TGTGCCAGCACCGCTGGCATCGAAACCTATGGCTACACCTTC CASTAGIETYGYTF TRBV6-5 . TRBJ1-2 . 14
TGTGCCAGCACCGGGGCCGAGTATAGGGGGGGAGGCTACACCTTC CASTGAEYRGGGYTF TRBV2 . TRBJ1-2 . 15
TGTGCCAGCAGCCGGACAGGGACGAATGGCTACACCTTC CASSRTGTNGYTF TRBV28 . TRBJ1-2 TRBD1 13
TGCGCCAGCAGCCAACAAGGGGGTTTGGAGCAGTTCTTC CASSQQGGLEQFF TRBV4-3 . TRBJ2-1 . 13
TGCAGTGGAACAGGAGGAAACACCATATATTTT CSGTGGNTIYF TRBV20-1 . TRBJ1-3 . 11
TGTGCCACCGCTCCACCCGCGGGGGGCCGCAATGAGCAGTTCTTC CATAPPAGGRNEQFF TRBV10-3 . TRBJ2-1 TRBD2 15
TGTGCCAGCAGCCAACCTAAGTCAGGTGGGGGAGGAGAAAACATTCAGTACTTC CASSQPKSGGGGENIQYF TRBV25-1 . TRBJ2-4 . 18
TGCAGCGTTGAAGATAGCGGGGCGGCCCAAGAGACCCAGTACTTC CSVEDSGAAQETQYF TRBV29-1 . TRBJ2-5 TRBD2 15
TGTGCCAGCAGCGTAGGGGACGGTCGGGAGCAGTACTTC CASSVGDGREQYF TRBV9 few TRBJ2-5 . 13
TGTGCCAGCCGCCGGACAGGGAGCACAGATACGCAGTATTTT CASRRTGSTDTQYF TRBV2 few TRBJ2-3 TRBD1 14
TGTGCCAGCAGTGAAAATATCCCGGATCTCAGGGGGGAGACCCAGTACTTC CASSENIPDLRGETQYF TRBV6-1 . TRBJ2-5 TRBD1 17
TGTGCCAGCAGCTTATCAGAAGACACCCGATTCGGAAATCAGCCCCAGCATTTT CASSLSEDTRFGNQPQHF TRBV7-9 . TRBJ1-5 . 18
TGTGCCAGCAGCTTGGAGGGGGCTCGGAACACTGAAGCTTTCTTT CASSLEGARNTEAFF TRBV5-4 . TRBJ1-1 TRBD1 15
TGTGCCAGCAGTTTACTTGGACAGGGCACTGAAGCTTTCTTT CASSLLGQGTEAFF TRBV27 . TRBJ1-1 TRBD1 14
TGTGCCAGCAGACGACAGGGAAATAGCAATCAGCCCCAGCATTTT CASRRQGNSNQPQHF TRBV5-6 . TRBJ1-5 TRBD1 15
TGCGCCAGCAGCCAGCCCCGGGACAGGGCCACCTACAATGAGCAGTTCTTC CASSQPRDRATYNEQFF TRBV4-1 . TRBJ2-1 TRBD1 17